This T cell receptor (beta chain) was sequenced during a study of blood T cell repertoires in COVID-19. As for the study in general: Sources were T cells, B-cell-depleted T cells, or PBMCs; the material itself was cDNA or gDNA.

V dropped 6 bases and J dropped 0 bases, with 10 bases sitting between them. Germline V gene sequence: CDR1 SGHRS, CDR2 YFSETQ. The CDR3 is made up of 13 amino acids. Repertoires were generated with immunoSEQ multiplex PCR, while TCRdb's copy carries only in-frame clones and drops some. The data show tens of thousands of clones, about 90% seen once. Specimen: peripheral blood. The rearrangement links TRBV5-1 to TRBJ2-7; a weak D match, TRBD2 (6 bases). The TCR comes from a man at least 80 years old with acute or convalescent COVID-19. In DNA form, the CDR3 reads TGCGCCAGCACTCGGGACTCCTCCTACGAGCAGTACTTC. It is translated as CASTRDSSYEQYF. The full variable domain, its missing parts supplied by reference TRBV5-1 and TRBJ2-7, is KAGVTQTPRYLIKTRGQQVTLSCSPISGHRSVSWYQQTPGQGLQFLFEYFSETQRNKGNFPGRFSGRQFSNSRSEMNVSTLELGDSALYLCASTRDSSYEQYFGPGTRLTVT.